This T cell receptor beta chain originates from a study of blood T cell repertoires in COVID-19. J lost 1 base, V lost 0 bases, and 16 bases had no gene match. The CDR3 loop spans 20 amino acids. Germline assignment: CDR1 LGHNA and CDR2 YNFKEQ. TCRdb's copy holds only in-frame clones and misses some; the assay was immunoSEQ multiplex PCR. The top ten clones hold 1% to 1.4% of a sample with about 190,000 clones, 80% to 90% of them seen once. Sequenced sample: peripheral blood. V is TRBV4-2 and J is TRBJ1-2, with TRBD1 matching 8 bases. The TCR comes from a young man with acute or convalescent COVID-19. This CDR3 reads CASSQDRMDPRTGHNYGYTF. The CDR3 coding sequence is TGTGCCAGCAGCCAAGATCGAATGGATCCCCGGACAGGGCATAACTATGGCTACACCTTC.